The T cell receptor (beta chain) described here comes from a study of circulating CD8 cells and anti-PD-1 response in melanoma. Judged by abundance, this clonotype is large (0.1 to 1%). Its antigen is still unknown. Study results and caveats: DNEG was most diverse; TIGIT repertoires were least diverse.

Live CD3+CD8+TCRalphabeta+ cells were sorted into four subsets by PD-1 and/or TIGIT. TCR libraries were prepared from around 15 ng of total RNA with the QIAseq Immune Repertoire TCR panel. TCRdb recomputed calls from the reads with MiXCR, one row per CDR3 protein. The top ten clones hold 10% of a sample with about 510 distinct CDR3 sequences, approximately 7.2% of them seen once. Sequences were derived from CD8+ T cells from PBMCs, sampled at baseline or after one month of anti-PD-1 therapy (not recorded which). The clonotype comes from a human donor with melanoma.

In nucleotides, the CDR3 is TGTGCCAGCAGCCTCAAACCTAGCGGGGACTCCTACGAGCAGTACTTC. Translation gives CASSLKPSGDSYEQYF. The chain employs TRBV12-3 or TRBV12-4 and TRBJ2-7; TRBD2 matches at 9 bases. There are 16 residues in the CDR3. Trimming removed 6 bases from V and 0 bases from J; junction bases left unmatched: 9.